What follows describes a single T cell receptor (beta chain). What was amplified from RNA transcripts were TCR beta CDR3 regions. The HTBI set primed first-round TCR CDR3 RT-PCR. TCRdb re-called the multiplex PCR reads through MiXCR, storing one row per CDR3 protein. The sample yields hundreds of thousands of distinct CDR3 sequences, 15% to 20% seen once. The data derive from a study of T cells in Graves' hyperthyroidism and ophthalmopathy. This CDR3 spans 13 amino acids. The V gene's germline CDR1 is SGHKS and CDR2 YYEKEE (reference sequence). Trimming cost V 4 bases and J 0 bases, with 7 bases left between them.

The sequencing sample was made of blood. J is TRBJ1-1 and V is TRBV5-5, with D hard to call. This TCR was recovered from a man in his forties or fifties with Graves' ophthalmopathy. CDR3 sequence reads: CASSTALNTEAFF. The CDR3 DNA is TGTGCCAGCAGCACAGCGCTGAACACTGAAGCTTTCTTT.